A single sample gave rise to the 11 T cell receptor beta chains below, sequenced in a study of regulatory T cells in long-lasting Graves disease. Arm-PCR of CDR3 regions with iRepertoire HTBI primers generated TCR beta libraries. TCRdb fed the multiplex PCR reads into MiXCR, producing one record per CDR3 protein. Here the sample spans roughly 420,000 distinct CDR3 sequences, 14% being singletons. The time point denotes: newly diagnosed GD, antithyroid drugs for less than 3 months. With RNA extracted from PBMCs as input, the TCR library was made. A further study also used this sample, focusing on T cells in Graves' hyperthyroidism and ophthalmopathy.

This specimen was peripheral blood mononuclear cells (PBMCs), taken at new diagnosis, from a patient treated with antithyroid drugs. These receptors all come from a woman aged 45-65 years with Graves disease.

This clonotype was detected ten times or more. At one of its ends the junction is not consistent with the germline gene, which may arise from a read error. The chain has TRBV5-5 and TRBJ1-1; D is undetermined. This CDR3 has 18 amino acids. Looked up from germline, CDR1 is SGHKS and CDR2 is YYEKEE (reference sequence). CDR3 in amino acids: CASSLASTSRGLNTEAFF. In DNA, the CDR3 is TGCGCCAGCAGCTTGGCATCCACCTCCCGGGGTTTGAACACTGAAGCTTTCTTT.

The chain's CDR3 is CATSVSGLAGGYNEQFF. The CDR3 DNA follows: TGTGCCACCAGTGTTTCGGGACTAGCGGGGGGATACAATGAGCAGTTCTTC. The chain links TRBV24-1 to TRBJ2-1, with 15 bases lining up with TRBD2. J was trimmed by 4 bases and V by 5 bases; bases with no gene match: 5. Germline-derived CDR1 and CDR2 are KGHDR and SFDVKD. CDR3 length: 17 amino acids.

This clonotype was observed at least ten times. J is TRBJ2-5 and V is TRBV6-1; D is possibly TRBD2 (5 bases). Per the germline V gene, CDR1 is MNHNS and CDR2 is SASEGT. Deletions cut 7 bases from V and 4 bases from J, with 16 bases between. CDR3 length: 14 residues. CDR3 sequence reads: CASIKDFSRETQYF. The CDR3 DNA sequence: TGTGCCAGCATTAAGGACTTTTCCCGAGAGACCCAGTACTTC.

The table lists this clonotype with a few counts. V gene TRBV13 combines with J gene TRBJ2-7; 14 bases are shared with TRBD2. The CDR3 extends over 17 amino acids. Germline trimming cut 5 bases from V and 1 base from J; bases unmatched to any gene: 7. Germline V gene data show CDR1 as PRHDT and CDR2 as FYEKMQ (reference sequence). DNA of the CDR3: TGTGCCAGCAGCAAAGGGACTAGCGGGAGAGGTTCCTACGAGCAGTACTTC. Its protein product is CASSKGTSGRGSYEQYF.

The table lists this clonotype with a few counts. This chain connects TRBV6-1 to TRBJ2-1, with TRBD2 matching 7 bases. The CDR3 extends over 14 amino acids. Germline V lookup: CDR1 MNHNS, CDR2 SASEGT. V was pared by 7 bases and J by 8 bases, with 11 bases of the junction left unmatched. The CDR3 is CASKAGFELHEQFF. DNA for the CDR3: TGTGCCAGCAAAGCGGGATTTGAATTACATGAGCAGTTCTTC.

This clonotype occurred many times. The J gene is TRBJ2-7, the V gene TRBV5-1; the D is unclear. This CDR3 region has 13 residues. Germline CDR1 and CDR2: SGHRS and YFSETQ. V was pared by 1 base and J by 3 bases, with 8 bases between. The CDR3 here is CASSLKQDYEQYF. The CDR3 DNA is TGCGCCAGCAGCTTGAAACAAGACTACGAGCAGTACTTC.

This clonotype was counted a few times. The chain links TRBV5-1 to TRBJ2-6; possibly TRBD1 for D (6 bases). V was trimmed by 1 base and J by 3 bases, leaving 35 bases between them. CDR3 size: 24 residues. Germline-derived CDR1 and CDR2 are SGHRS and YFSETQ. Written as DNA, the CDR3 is TGCGCCAGCAGCTTGCTCGCCGGTGTTACGGCATCGGTACAGGGATACTTTGGGGCCAACGTCCTGACTTTC. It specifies CASSLLAGVTASVQGYFGANVLTF.

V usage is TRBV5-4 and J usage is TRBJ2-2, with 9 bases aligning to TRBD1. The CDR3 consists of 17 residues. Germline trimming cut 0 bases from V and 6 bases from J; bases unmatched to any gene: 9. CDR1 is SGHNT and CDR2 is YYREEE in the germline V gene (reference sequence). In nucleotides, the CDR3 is TGTGCCAGCAGCTTGGGCCGGGACAGGGTGTCTCCCGGGGAGCTGTTTTTT. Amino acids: CASSLGRDRVSPGELFF.

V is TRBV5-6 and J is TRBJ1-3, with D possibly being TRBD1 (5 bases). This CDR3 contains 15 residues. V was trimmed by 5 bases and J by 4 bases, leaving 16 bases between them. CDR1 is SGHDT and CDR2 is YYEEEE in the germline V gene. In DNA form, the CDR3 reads TGTGCCAGCAGATCGAGGGGTTTTTCCGGAAACACCATATATTTT. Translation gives CASRSRGFSGNTIYF. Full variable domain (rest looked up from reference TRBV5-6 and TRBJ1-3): DAGVTQSPTHLIKTRGQQVTLRCSPKSGHDTVSWYQQALGQGPQFIFQYYEEEERQRGNFPDRFSGHQFPNYSSELNVNALLLGDSALYLCASRSRGFSGNTIYFGEGSWLTVV.

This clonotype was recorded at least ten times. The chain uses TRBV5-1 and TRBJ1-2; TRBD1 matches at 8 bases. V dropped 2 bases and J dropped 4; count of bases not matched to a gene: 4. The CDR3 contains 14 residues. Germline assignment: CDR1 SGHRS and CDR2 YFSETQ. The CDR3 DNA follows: TGCGCCAGCAGCTTTGCAGGGGGCGCCTATGGCTACACCTTC. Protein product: CASSFAGGAYGYTF.

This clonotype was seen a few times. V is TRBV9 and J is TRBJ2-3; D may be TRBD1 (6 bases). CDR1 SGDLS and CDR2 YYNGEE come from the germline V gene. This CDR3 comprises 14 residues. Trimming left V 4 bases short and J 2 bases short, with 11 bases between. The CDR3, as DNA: TGTGCCAGCAGCTTCAGGACAGTCACAGATACGCAGTATTTT. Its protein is CASSFRTVTDTQYF. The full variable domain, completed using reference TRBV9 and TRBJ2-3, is DSGVTQTPKHLITATGQRVTLRCSPRSGDLSVYWYQQSLDQGLQFLIQYYNGEERAKGNILERFSAQQFPDLHSELNLSSLELGDSALYFCASSFRTVTDTQYFGPGTRLTVL.